These T cell receptor beta chains were read from a single sample in a study of T cells after yellow fever vaccination. MiXCR, applied by TCRdb to the 5' RACE reads, yields one record per CDR3 protein. The table has around 100,000 distinct CDR3 sequences, roughly 8.4% seen once; the top ten hold about 25%. The sequenced sample was CD8+ T cells sorted from PBMCs, obtained 45 days after the yellow fever booster vaccination. Receptors were obtained from a man aged 25-45 years who received the YFV17D yellow fever vaccine. The CDR3 runs from the conserved cysteine through the conserved F or W. The D gene is left open where the match is weak. Rows may omit the clone size; those that give it use once, few, many or a size class.

V: TRBV6-5
J: TRBJ2-7
size: many
D: -
DNA: TGTGCCAGCAGTTACTCGAAGGCGGCAGGGGAGTTATCCTCCTACGAGCAGTACTTC
CDR3: CASSYSKAAGELSSYEQYF

V: TRBV2
J: TRBJ2-3
size: -
D: TRBD2
DNA: TGTGCCAGGACGAGCGGGAGGGCGACAGATACGCAGTATTTT
CDR3: CARTSGRATDTQYF

V: TRBV20-1
J: TRBJ2-1
size: many
D: TRBD2
DNA: TGCAGTGTTAGCGGGAGTCCTAATGAGCAGTTCTTC
CDR3: CSVSGSPNEQFF

V: TRBV11-2
J: TRBJ2-1
size: few
D: TRBD2
DNA: TGTGCCAGCAGCTTATCGGCTAGCGGGAGCAATGAGCAGTTCTTC
CDR3: CASSLSASGSNEQFF

V: TRBV27
J: TRBJ2-7
size: many
D: TRBD2
DNA: TGTGCCAGCAGTTTAGCGGGGAGCGGGGGATACGAGCAGTACTTC
CDR3: CASSLAGSGGYEQYF

V: TRBV18
J: TRBJ2-1
size: -
D: TRBD2
DNA: TGTGCCAGCTCCCCATTCAGGGAGGGTGAGCAGTTCTTC
CDR3: CASSPFREGEQFF

V: TRBV29-1
J: TRBJ2-7
size: many
D: -
DNA: TGCAGCGTTATCGGAGCCATCGACGAGCAGTACTTC
CDR3: CSVIGAIDEQYF

V: TRBV3-1
J: TRBJ2-5
size: -
D: TRBD2
DNA: TGTGCCAGCAGCCAAGTGGGGGGGAAAGAGACCCAGTACTTC
CDR3: CASSQVGGKETQYF

V: TRBV10-3
J: TRBJ2-2
size: many
D: TRBD1
DNA: TGTGCCATCAGGGACAGGACCGGGGAGCTGTTTTTT
CDR3: CAIRDRTGELFF

V: TRBV7-9
J: TRBJ1-4
size: many
D: -
DNA: TGTGCCAGCAGCCACGTGGGGGAAGCGAAAAAACTGTTTTTT
CDR3: CASSHVGEAKKLFF

V: TRBV5-5
J: TRBJ2-2
size: many
D: -
DNA: TGTGCCAGCAGCTTGGATCCTGTCGGGGAGCTGTTTTTT
CDR3: CASSLDPVGELFF

V: TRBV15
J: TRBJ2-7
size: few
D: -
DNA: TGTGCCACCAGGGGCGGATCCTCCTACGAGCAGTACTTC
CDR3: CATRGGSSYEQYF

V: TRBV6-1
J: TRBJ1-5
size: many
D: -
DNA: TGTGCCAGCGCTACGCAGGGAAGCAATCAGCCCCAGCATTTT
CDR3: CASATQGSNQPQHF

V: TRBV29-1
J: TRBJ2-1
size: many
D: -
DNA: TGCAGCGCCAACTACGACAATGAGCAGTTCTTC
CDR3: CSANYDNEQFF

V: TRBV7-9
J: TRBJ2-1
size: -
D: -
DNA: TGTGCCAGCCACGAGGCAGCTGGCTACAATGAGCAGTTCTTC
CDR3: CASHEAAGYNEQFF

V: TRBV7-3
J: TRBJ2-5
size: few
D: TRBD1
DNA: TGTGCCAGCAGCCCTTACCCAGGACAGGGGAGGGAGACCCAGTACTTC
CDR3: CASSPYPGQGRETQYF

V: TRBV30
J: TRBJ2-1
size: many
D: -
DNA: TGTGCCTGGAGTGTACTCGGCTCCTACAATGAGCAGTTCTTC
CDR3: CAWSVLGSYNEQFF

V: TRBV25-1
J: TRBJ2-2
size: few
D: -
DNA: TGTGCCAGCAGTGAATTTAACTCCGGGGAGCTGTTTTTT
CDR3: CASSEFNSGELFF

V: TRBV11-3
J: TRBJ2-1
size: -
D: -
DNA: TGTGCCAGCAGCTTAGCCTGGGGACTTGACAATGAGCAGTTCTTC
CDR3: CASSLAWGLDNEQFF

V: TRBV7-9
J: TRBJ2-7
size: many
D: TRBD1
DNA: TGTGCCAGCAGCAGGGGGACAGGGTCCTACGAGCAGTACTTC
CDR3: CASSRGTGSYEQYF

V: TRBV27
J: TRBJ2-1
size: -
D: TRBD1
DNA: TGTGCCAGCAGTTTACCAGGGGGCCCTGAGCAGTTCTTC
CDR3: CASSLPGGPEQFF

V: TRBV12-3/TRBV12-4
J: TRBJ2-5
size: many
D: -
DNA: TGTGCCAGCAGTCCCGGACAGTACCAAGAGACCCAGTACTTC
CDR3: CASSPGQYQETQYF

V: TRBV9
J: TRBJ2-7
size: many
D: -
DNA: TGTGCCAGCAGCGGCACCACCTACGAGCAGTACTTC
CDR3: CASSGTTYEQYF

V: TRBV6-2/TRBV6-3
J: TRBJ2-7
size: many
D: -
DNA: TGTGCCAGCAGTAACCCGCAGGGCGACGAGCAGTACTTC
CDR3: CASSNPQGDEQYF

V: TRBV7-9
J: TRBJ2-1
size: many
D: -
DNA: TGTGCCAGCAGCTTCAAAGCGGGCTACAATGAGCAGTTCTTC
CDR3: CASSFKAGYNEQFF

V: TRBV20-1
J: TRBJ2-3
size: few
D: -
DNA: TGCAGTGCTGGCCGGGTGTTCACAGATACGCAGTATTTT
CDR3: CSAGRVFTDTQYF

V: TRBV10-3
J: TRBJ2-2
size: few
D: -
DNA: TGTGCCATCAGTGAAGGCGCCCTCACTCTAAACACCGGGGAGCTGTTTTTT
CDR3: CAISEGALTLNTGELFF

V: TRBV6-5
J: TRBJ2-1
size: many
D: TRBD1
DNA: TGTGCCAGCAGTTACTTCCAGGGGGCCAGTGAGCAGTTCTTC
CDR3: CASSYFQGASEQFF

V: TRBV9
J: TRBJ2-2
size: few
D: -
DNA: TGTGCCAGCAGCGTAGCAGGGAACACCGGGGAGCTGTTTTTT
CDR3: CASSVAGNTGELFF

V: TRBV12-3/TRBV12-4
J: TRBJ1-2
size: many
D: TRBD1
DNA: TGTGCCAGCAGTACCGGGACAGCGCACTATGGCTACACCTTC
CDR3: CASSTGTAHYGYTF

V: TRBV13
J: TRBJ2-1
size: many
D: TRBD2
DNA: TGTGCCAGCAGCACACGACTAGCGGAGAATCACAATGAGCAGTTCTTC
CDR3: CASSTRLAENHNEQFF

V: TRBV28
J: TRBJ2-2
size: many
D: -
DNA: TGTGCCAGCAGAACTATCACCGGGGAGCTGTTTTTT
CDR3: CASRTITGELFF

V: TRBV30
J: TRBJ2-3
size: many
D: -
DNA: TGTGCCTGGACCTCACATGAGGACGATAGCACAGATACGCAGTATTTT
CDR3: CAWTSHEDDSTDTQYF

V: TRBV5-1
J: TRBJ2-1
size: -
D: TRBD2
DNA: TGCGCCAGCAGCTTGGATGATAGCGGGTGGGAGCAGTTCTTC
CDR3: CASSLDDSGWEQFF

V: TRBV4-2
J: TRBJ2-1
size: many
D: -
DNA: TGTGCCAGCAGCCCCTACGAACCGGACAATGAGCAGTTCTTC
CDR3: CASSPYEPDNEQFF

V: TRBV20-1
J: TRBJ2-1
size: -
D: TRBD2
DNA: TGCAGTGCTAGAGAGTCGGAGAGCGGGAGAGGGATCTACAATGAGCAGTTCTTC
CDR3: CSARESESGRGIYNEQFF

V: TRBV18
J: TRBJ2-1
size: many
D: -
DNA: TGTGCCAGCTCACCTAGACAGGGACTACTGGGGGATGAGCAGTTCTTC
CDR3: CASSPRQGLLGDEQFF

V: TRBV5-1
J: TRBJ2-7
size: many
D: -
DNA: TGCGCCAGCAGCTTGGCTGTCTCCTACGAGCAGTACTTC
CDR3: CASSLAVSYEQYF

V: TRBV12-3/TRBV12-4
J: TRBJ2-2
size: many
D: TRBD1
DNA: TGTGCCAGCAGTTGGACAGGGTTAGACACCGGGGAGCTGTTTTTT
CDR3: CASSWTGLDTGELFF

V: TRBV12-3/TRBV12-4
J: TRBJ2-5
size: few
D: -
DNA: TGTGCCAGTAAGGACAGAGTTCAAGAGACCCAGTACTTC
CDR3: CASKDRVQETQYF

V: TRBV4-3
J: TRBJ2-3
size: many
D: -
DNA: TGCGCCAGCAGCCAAGGTGGGGACACCCCATCCACAGATACGCAGTATTTT
CDR3: CASSQGGDTPSTDTQYF

V: TRBV11-2
J: TRBJ2-1
size: few
D: -
DNA: TGTGCCAGCAGCCCACCCAGCGGGCCCTCCTACAATGAGCAGTTCTTC
CDR3: CASSPPSGPSYNEQFF